This T cell receptor (beta chain) was captured by sequencing in a study of T cells in Graves' hyperthyroidism and ophthalmopathy. The V gene end was trimmed by 4 bases and the J gene end by 4 bases; junction bases not matched to a gene: 9. Germline V gene sequence: CDR1 SGDLS, CDR2 YYNGEE. The CDR3 consists of 15 residues. Amplification targeted TCR beta CDR3 regions from RNA transcripts. The HTBI set primed first-round TCR CDR3 RT-PCR. TCRdb reanalysed the multiplex PCR reads using MiXCR and keeps one entry per CDR3 protein. This sample yields around 350,000 distinct CDR3 sequences, of which about 18% are seen a single time; 3% to 4% belongs to the top ten.

The gene calls are TRBV9 and TRBJ2-5, with 8 bases matching TRBD1. This sequence originates from a woman under 30 with Graves' hyperthyroidism. Sequenced input: blood. CDR3 sequence reads: CASSSSLQGGETQYF. CDR3 in DNA: TGTGCCAGCAGCTCATCTCTACAGGGGGGAGAGACCCAGTACTTC.